This T cell receptor (beta chain) derives from a study of Ad26.COV2.S vaccination and SARS-CoV-2 variants. Across the whole study: Donor was one of the participants in the Ad26.COV2.S arm of the COV1001 trial.

TCRdb's table, derived via immunoSEQ multiplex PCR, lists solely in-frame clones and lacks some. The table has around 300,000 clones, around 89% seen once. Treatment defined: roughly 18 received Ad26.COV2.S at low or high dose, single or two shots; 5 received placebo; per-sample allocation not given. Sample collection was performed on day 63 after the first vaccine or placebo injection. An 18-55-year-old adult in Boston served as donor. This CDR3 comprises 12 residues. The germline V and J ends were trimmed by 1 base and 6 bases, with 4 bases remaining between them. Germline CDR1 and CDR2: SGHDT and YYEEEE. With regard to this clone: Its antigen is unknown.

Study outcomes and limitations: Across vaccine and placebo recipients, the breadth of non-spike TCRs was similar. Assessments of TCR breadth and depth may have underestimated the total T cell responses.

The genes are TRBV5-6 and TRBJ2-2; no firm D call. The sample consisted of peripheral blood, taken in a trial of Ad26.COV2.S vaccine versus placebo. The sequence came from a person aged 18-65 years who received the Ad26.COV2.S COVID-19 vaccine or a placebo. The CDR3 sequence is CASSLWPGELFF. The DNA of the CDR3 is TGTGCCAGCAGCTTGTGGCCCGGGGAGCTGTTTTTT.